The text below deals with one T cell receptor beta chain. The antigen is undetermined. Researchers attached unique molecular identifiers to individual cDNA molecules. Using its own MiXCR run on the 5' RACE reads, TCRdb lists one record per CDR3 protein. The table includes about 80,000 distinct CDR3 sequences, over 9% detected once. These data are taken from a study of early T cells in non-severe SARS-CoV-2 infection. For the study at large: Whole-blood bulk RNA, unsorted, was sequenced, and chains were unpaired. Study-wide points: In VDJdb matching, anti-spike CD8 responses were favored while private and CD4 specificities went missing.

There are 16 residues in the CDR3. CDR1 and CDR2 (germline): MGHDK, SYGVNS. The V end was cut by 1 base, the J end by 0 bases, with 10 bases between. The J gene is TRBJ1-5, the V gene TRBV25-1; D gene ambiguous. Material: whole blood. This clonotype was obtained from an adult who was a healthcare worker with PCR-confirmed SARS-CoV-2 infection or an uninfected control (not recorded which). The CDR3 coding sequence is TGTGCCAGCAGTGAATCGGGAGGGAATAGCAATCAGCCCCAGCATTTT. Protein product: CASSESGGNSNQPQHF.